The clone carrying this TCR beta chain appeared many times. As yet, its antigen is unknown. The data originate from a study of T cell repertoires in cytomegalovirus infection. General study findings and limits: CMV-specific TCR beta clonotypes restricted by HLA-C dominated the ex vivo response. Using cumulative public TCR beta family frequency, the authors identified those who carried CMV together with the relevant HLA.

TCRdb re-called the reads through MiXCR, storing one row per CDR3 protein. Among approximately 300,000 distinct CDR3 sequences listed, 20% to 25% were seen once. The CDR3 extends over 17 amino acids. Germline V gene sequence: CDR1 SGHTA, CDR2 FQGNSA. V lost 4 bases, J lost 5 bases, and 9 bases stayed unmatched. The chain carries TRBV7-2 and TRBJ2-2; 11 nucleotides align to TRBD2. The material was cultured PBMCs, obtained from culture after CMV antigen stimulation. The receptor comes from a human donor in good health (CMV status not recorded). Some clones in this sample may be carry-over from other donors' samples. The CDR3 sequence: CASSWPLAGGGTGELFF. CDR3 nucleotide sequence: TGTGCCAGCAGCTGGCCCTTAGCGGGGGGGGGGACCGGGGAGCTGTTTTTT.